This TCR beta chain was identified in a study of Tregs in tolerant kidney transplant recipients (dated by TCRdb to 2018 to 2020). Notes on the research overall: The transplants used related donors with nonmyeloablative bone marrow transplantation, and mixed chimerism in the human trials was transient. The study used TCRbeta sequencing to identify donor-specific regulatory T cells before combined kidney and bone marrow transplantation, then tracked those cells after transplant.

Genomic DNA was extracted from sorted cells with the QIAGEN DNeasy Blood and Tissue Kit for TCRbeta CDR3 sequencing. High-throughput TCRbeta CDR3 sequencing, which included PCR amplification with bias correction and internal controls, was done commercially through immunoSEQ. As for how the authors treated the data: Unique productive TCRbeta sequences were defined by CDR3 nucleotide sequence where primers matched, and otherwise by CDR3 amino acid sequence together with Vbeta and Jbeta genes. To correct for sorting error, sequences found in more than one sorted population at a frequency ratio of 2:1 or less were discarded, and the remaining shared sequences were assigned to the population with the higher frequency. A sequence counted as donor-reactive if, in CFSE-low cells, the sequence had a frequency of at least 0.01% and was expanded at least 5-fold compared with unstimulated cells. Repertoire divergence was quantified by Jensen-Shannon divergence calculated from the top 100 TCRbeta sequences ranked by frequency. For samples with multiple sequencing runs, sorting error was corrected in each run separately before the runs were combined. This is the immuneACCESS table as TCRdb keeps it, with only in-frame sequences that have V and J called. A part of the clones is gone; compared with another copy, unresolved V genes explain less than half, and the rest is unexplained. That table is the source of V, J and clone size, and D and trimming were worked out from the DNA. Present in this sample are 75,000 to 85,000 clones, 85% to 95% of which were seen just once. The top ten clones comprise 0.34% of the sample.

To note about this clone: Its antigen is unknown. No base-level quality is on record; no much larger clone is a single base apart.

The paper as a whole reports these results and caveats: Because the study included only a small number of patients, the results must be confirmed in larger populations and under other immunosuppression protocols. Because the PCR primers were changed over time for some patients, nucleotide-level comparison could not be performed across the samples from those patients. Biological reproducibility was not directly assessed, although technical replication error appeared to be minimal. Expanding Tregs with activated donor B cells appeared to identify the most biologically relevant and donor-specific TCRbeta repertoire. Donor-specific Treg expansion exceeded global Treg expansion in tolerant patients, suggesting antigen-driven rather than nonspecific expansion.

The meaning of the sample's time point label: blood sample drawn before combined kidney and bone marrow transplant. Unstimulated Tregs (CD4+CD25+CD127-), CD4+ non-Tregs (CD4+CD25-), CD4 and CD8 cells were FACS-sorted from thawed PBMCs. Prior to Treg sorting, thawed PBMCs were rested overnight at 37 degrees C with around 200 IU/ml IL-2. The patients were a few recipients of combined kidney and bone marrow transplants from the ITN036ST trial, and samples were available only from these trial subjects. Healthy control blood was processed by Ficoll density gradient to PBMCs and cryopreserved; patient PBMCs were collected before and after transplant. Sample: Tregs from blood, taken before the transplant. The sequence came from a human donor who received a combined kidney and bone marrow transplant.

The CDR3: CASKPHTLQDEQYF. The nucleotides are TGTGCCAGCAAACCCCACACCCTCCAGGACGAGCAGTACTTC. The sequence links TRBV27 to TRBJ2-7, with no confidently assigned D gene. From a lookup of the germline V gene (reference sequence), CDR1 and CDR2 are MNHEY and SMNVEV. V lost 7 bases and J lost 5 bases; the stretch between them is 18 bases long. The CDR3 covers 14 residues, taking in both the cysteine and the phenylalanine. The only DNA kept is the CDR3, 42 bases in frame from the first base.